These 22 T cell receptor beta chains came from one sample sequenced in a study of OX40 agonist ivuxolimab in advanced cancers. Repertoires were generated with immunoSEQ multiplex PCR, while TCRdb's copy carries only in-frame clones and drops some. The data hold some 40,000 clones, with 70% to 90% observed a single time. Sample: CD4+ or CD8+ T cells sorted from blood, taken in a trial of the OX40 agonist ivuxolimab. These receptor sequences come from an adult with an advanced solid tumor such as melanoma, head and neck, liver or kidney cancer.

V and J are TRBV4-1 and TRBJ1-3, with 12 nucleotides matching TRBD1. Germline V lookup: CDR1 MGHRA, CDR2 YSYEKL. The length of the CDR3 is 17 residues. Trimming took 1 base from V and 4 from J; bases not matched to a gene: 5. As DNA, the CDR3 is TGCGCCAGCAGCCAAGCCCCCGGGACAGGGGGCGGAAACACCATATATTTT. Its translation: CASSQAPGTGGGNTIYF.

The CDR3 DNA reads TGTGCCAGCAGCCCCCTGATTGGCGGCCTAAAAGAGACCCAGTACTTC. This sequence encodes CASSPLIGGLKETQYF. J is TRBJ2-5 and V is TRBV7-8; D gene unclear. Trimming removed 5 bases from V and 3 bases from J, with 19 bases in between. CDR3 length: 16 amino acids. From germline, CDR1 is SGHVS and CDR2 FQNEAQ.

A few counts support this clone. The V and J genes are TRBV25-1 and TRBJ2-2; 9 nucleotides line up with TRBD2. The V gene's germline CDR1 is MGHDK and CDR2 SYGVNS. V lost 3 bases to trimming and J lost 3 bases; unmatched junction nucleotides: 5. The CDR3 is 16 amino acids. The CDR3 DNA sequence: TGTGCCAGCAGTGATTCGGCGGGGGGGTACACCGGGGAGCTGTTTTTT. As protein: CASSDSAGGYTGELFF.

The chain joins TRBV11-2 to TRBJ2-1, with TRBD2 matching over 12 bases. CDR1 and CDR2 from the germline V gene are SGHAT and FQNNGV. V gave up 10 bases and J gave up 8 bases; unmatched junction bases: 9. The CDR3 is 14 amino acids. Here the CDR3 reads CATGLAGISDEQFF. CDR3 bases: TGTGCCACTGGACTAGCGGGGATCTCGGATGAGCAGTTCTTC.

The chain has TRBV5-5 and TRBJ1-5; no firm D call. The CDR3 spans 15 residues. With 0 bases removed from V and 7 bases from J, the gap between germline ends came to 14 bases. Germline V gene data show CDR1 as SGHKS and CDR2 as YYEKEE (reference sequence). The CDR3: CASSLEGSEKQPQHF. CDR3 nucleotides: TGTGCCAGCAGCTTGGAGGGCTCGGAAAAACAGCCCCAGCATTTT.

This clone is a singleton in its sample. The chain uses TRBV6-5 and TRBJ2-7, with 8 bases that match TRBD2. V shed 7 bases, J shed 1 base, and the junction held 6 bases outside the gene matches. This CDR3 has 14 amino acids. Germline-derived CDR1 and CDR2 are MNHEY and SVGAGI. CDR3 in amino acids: CASTPLAGSYEQYF. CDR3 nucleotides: TGTGCCAGCACCCCCTTAGCGGGGTCCTACGAGCAGTACTTC.

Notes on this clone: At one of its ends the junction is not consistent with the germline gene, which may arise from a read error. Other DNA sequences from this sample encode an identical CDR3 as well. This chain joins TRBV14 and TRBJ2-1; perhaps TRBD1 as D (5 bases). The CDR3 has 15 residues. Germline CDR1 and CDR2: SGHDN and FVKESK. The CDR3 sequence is CASSQGKGLANEQFF. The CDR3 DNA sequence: TGCGCCAGCAGCCAAGGAAAGGGGTTGGCCAATGAGCAGTTCTTC. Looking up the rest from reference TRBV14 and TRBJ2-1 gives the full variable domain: EAGVTQFPSHSVIEKGQTVTLRCDPISGHDNLYWYRRVMGKEIKFLLHFVKESKQDESGMPNNRFLAERTGGTYSTLKVQPAELEDSGVYFCASSQGKGLANEQFFGPGTRLTVL.

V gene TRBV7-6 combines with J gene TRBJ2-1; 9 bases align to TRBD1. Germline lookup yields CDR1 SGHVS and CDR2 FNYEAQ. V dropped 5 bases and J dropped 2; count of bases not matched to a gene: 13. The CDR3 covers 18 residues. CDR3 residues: CASSPGDRVISPYNEQFF. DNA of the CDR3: TGTGCCAGCAGCCCGGGGGACAGGGTGATTTCTCCCTACAATGAGCAGTTCTTC.

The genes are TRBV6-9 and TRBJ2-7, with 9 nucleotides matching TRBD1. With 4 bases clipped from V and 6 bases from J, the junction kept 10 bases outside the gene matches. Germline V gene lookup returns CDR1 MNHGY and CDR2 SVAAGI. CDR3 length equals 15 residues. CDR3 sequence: CASSFTGTGRLEQYF. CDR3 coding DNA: TGTGCCAGCAGTTTTACCGGGACAGGGCGTCTCGAGCAGTACTTC.

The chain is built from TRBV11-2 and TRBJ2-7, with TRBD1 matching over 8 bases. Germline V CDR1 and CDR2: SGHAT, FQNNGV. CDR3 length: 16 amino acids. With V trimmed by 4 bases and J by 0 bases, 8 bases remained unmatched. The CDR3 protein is CASSSSDRGYSYEQYF. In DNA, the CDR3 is TGTGCCAGCAGCTCCTCCGACAGGGGTTACTCCTACGAGCAGTACTTC.

The CDR3 sequence: CASSHLDRVGNTEAFF. For the CDR3, the DNA is TGTGCCAGCAGCCACTTGGACAGGGTGGGAAACACTGAAGCTTTCTTT. The rearrangement uses TRBV14 and TRBJ1-1, with 8 nucleotides matching TRBD1. The V gene's germline CDR1 is SGHDN and CDR2 FVKESK. J lost 2 bases, V lost 3 bases, and 8 bases had no gene match. The CDR3 totals 16 residues.

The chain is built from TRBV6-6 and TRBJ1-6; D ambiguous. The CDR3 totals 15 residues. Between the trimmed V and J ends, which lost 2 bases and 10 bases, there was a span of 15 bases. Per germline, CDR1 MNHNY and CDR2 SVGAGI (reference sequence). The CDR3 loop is CASSYNSIGRSPLHF. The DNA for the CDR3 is TGTGCCAGCAGTTACAACAGCATAGGGAGATCACCCCTCCACTTT.

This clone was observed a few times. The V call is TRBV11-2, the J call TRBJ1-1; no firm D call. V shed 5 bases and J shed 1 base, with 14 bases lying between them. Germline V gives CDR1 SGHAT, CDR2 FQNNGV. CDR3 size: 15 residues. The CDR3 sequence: CASSHVVFRNTEAFF. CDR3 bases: TGTGCCAGCAGCCACGTGGTCTTTAGGAACACTGAAGCTTTCTTT.

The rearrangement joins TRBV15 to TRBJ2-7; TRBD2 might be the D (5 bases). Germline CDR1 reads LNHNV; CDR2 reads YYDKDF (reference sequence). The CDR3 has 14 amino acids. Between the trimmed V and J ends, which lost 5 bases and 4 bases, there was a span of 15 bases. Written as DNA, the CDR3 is TGTGCCACCAGCCCCGGGGTAGCTGCGTACGAGCAGTACTTC. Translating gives CATSPGVAAYEQYF.

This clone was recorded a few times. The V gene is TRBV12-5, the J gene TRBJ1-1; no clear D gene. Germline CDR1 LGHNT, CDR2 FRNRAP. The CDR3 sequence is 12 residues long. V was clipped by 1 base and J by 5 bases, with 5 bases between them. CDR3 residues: CASGLGRTEAFF. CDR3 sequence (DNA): TGTGCTAGTGGTTTGGGACGGACTGAAGCTTTCTTT.

CDR3 nucleotide sequence: TGTGCCAGCAGTTACGCCGTGCGGGGTGACACAGATACGCAGTATTTT. Its translation is CASSYAVRGDTDTQYF. The gene calls are TRBV6-6 and TRBJ2-3; TRBD2 might be the D (6 bases). In germline, CDR1 is MNHNY, CDR2 SVGAGI (reference sequence). This CDR3 has 16 amino acids. Between the trimmed V and J ends, which lost 2 bases and 2 bases, there was a span of 14 bases.

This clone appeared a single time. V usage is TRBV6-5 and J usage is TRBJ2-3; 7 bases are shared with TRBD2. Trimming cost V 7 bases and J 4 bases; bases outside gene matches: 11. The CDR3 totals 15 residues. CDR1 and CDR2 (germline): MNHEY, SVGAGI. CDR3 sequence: CASNAGEGLADTQYF. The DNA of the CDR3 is TGTGCCAGCAACGCGGGGGAGGGCCTTGCAGATACGCAGTATTTT.

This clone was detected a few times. CDR3 in amino acids: CASSPRGQGWENTEAFF. The CDR3, as DNA: TGTGCCAGCAGCCCCCGGGGACAGGGCTGGGAGAACACTGAAGCTTTCTTT. This chain joins TRBV7-9 and TRBJ1-1, with 9 positions matching TRBD1. The CDR3 totals 17 residues. J was trimmed by 1 base and V by 5 bases; bases with no gene match: 11. CDR1 is SEHNR, CDR2 FQNEAQ, per germline (reference sequence).

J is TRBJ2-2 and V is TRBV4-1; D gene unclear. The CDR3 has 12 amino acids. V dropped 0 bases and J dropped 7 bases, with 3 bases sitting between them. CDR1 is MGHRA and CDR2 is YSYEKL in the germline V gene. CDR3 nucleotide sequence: TGCGCCAGCAGCCAAGAAGGCGGGGAGCTGTTTTTT. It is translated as CASSQEGGELFF.

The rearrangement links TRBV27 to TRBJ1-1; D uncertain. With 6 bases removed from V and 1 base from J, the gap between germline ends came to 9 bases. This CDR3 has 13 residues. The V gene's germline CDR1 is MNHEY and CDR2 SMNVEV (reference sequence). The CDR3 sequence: CASRHDPNTEAFF. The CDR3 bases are TGTGCCAGCAGACACGATCCGAACACTGAAGCTTTCTTT.

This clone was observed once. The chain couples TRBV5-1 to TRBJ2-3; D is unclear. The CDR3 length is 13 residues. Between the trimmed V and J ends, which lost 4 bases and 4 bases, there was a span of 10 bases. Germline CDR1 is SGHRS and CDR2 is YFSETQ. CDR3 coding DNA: TGCGCCAGCAGCGGACGATATGCAGATACGCAGTATTTT. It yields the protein CASSGRYADTQYF.

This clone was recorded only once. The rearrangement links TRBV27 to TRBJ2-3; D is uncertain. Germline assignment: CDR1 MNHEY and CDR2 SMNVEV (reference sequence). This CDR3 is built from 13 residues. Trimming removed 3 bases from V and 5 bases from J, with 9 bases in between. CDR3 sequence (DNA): TGTGCCAGCAGTTTCTGGCGACAAGATACGCAGTATTTT. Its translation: CASSFWRQDTQYF.